This T cell receptor (beta chain) was documented in a study of T cells after posttransplantation cyclophosphamide. Study results and caveats: Skin or GI-infiltrating T cells shared few TRB sequences with blood. Later blood repertoires were often dominated by clones from the donor CD8+ memory compartment. Recipient CMV seropositivity and CMV reactivation strongly tracked TRB clonality.

This clone was counted ten times or more. The target antigen is unknown. The data were produced by immunoSEQ multiplex PCR, yet TCRdb's version contains in-frame clones alone and is incomplete. The repertoire consists of tens of thousands of clones, none detected only once. The CDR3 contains 12 residues. V was shortened by 4 bases and J by 12 bases, with 10 bases between the two germline ends. Looked up from germline, CDR1 is MNHEY and CDR2 is SMNVEV (reference sequence). The TCR originated in a man aged 50 or older in good health, CMV-negative, and a related stem cell transplant donor. The sample was PBMCs. The chain employs TRBV27 and TRBJ1-6; TRBD1 might be the D (6 bases). The CDR3 nucleotides read TGTGCCAGCAGTTCCACAGGGCGACCCCTCCACTTT. It codes for CASSSTGRPLHF.